These 10 T cell receptor beta chains originate from one sample sequenced in a study of CD8+CD57+ T cells in acquired aplastic anemia. The use of genomic DNA as template underpinned the TCR beta VDJ and CDR3 profiling. MiXCR was run by TCRdb on the reads, yielding one entry per CDR3 protein. The table includes about 190,000 distinct CDR3 sequences, roughly 56% detected once. The sample comprised sorted CD4+, CD8+, or CD8+CD57+ T cells (not recorded which) from PBMCs. These receptors were collected from a human donor in good health, serving as a control.

CDR3 sequence: CASQNSGGAPDTQYF. For the CDR3, the DNA is TGTGCCAGTCAGAATAGCGGGGGGGCCCCAGATACGCAGTATTTT. V gene TRBV7-2 combines with J gene TRBJ2-3; 11 nucleotides line up with TRBD2. Germline assignment: CDR1 SGHTA and CDR2 FQGNSA. The J segment lost 4 bases and the V segment lost 9 bases, leaving 9 bases of the junction unmatched. The CDR3 has 15 residues.

The genes are TRBV7-9 and TRBJ1-1, with D possibly being TRBD1 (5 bases). CDR1 and CDR2 (germline): SEHNR, FQNEAQ (reference sequence). This CDR3 has 15 amino acids. Trimming removed 1 base from V and 3 bases from J, with 12 bases in between. The CDR3 loop reads CASSLGGGWDTEAFF. The CDR3 nucleotides read TGTGCCAGCAGCTTAGGGGGCGGGTGGGACACTGAAGCTTTCTTT.

With regard to this clonotype: A read error may be the cause here, since a much bigger clone is one base away. The V and J genes are TRBV10-3 and TRBJ1-1; the D gene is possibly TRBD1 (5 bases). The CDR3 has 15 residues. CDR1 ENHRY and CDR2 SYGVKD come from the germline V gene. The CDR3 DNA follows: TGTGCCAACAGTGACCCGTTCCAGGGCGGGCCGGAAGCTTTCTTT. This gives the protein CANSDPFQGGPEAFF.

Remarks on this clonotype: Because it lacks the conserved phenylalanine or tryptophan at the end, this CDR3 is likely a read error. V gene TRBV18 combines with J gene TRBJ2-1; maybe TRBD1 (5 bases). Trimming cost V 3 bases and J 9 bases, with 9 bases left between them. Germline values: CDR1 KGHSH, CDR2 LQKENI. This CDR3 comprises 12 residues. For the CDR3, the DNA is TGTGCCAGCTCACCCCAGGGCAGTGAGCAGTTCTCC. It encodes CASSPQGSEQFS.

The chain is built from TRBV2 and TRBJ1-5; D call uncertain. The CDR3 length is 15 residues. Germline assignment: CDR1 SNHLY and CDR2 FYNNEI. The ends were cut back, 5 bases at V and 2 bases at J, with 13 bases in the middle. CDR3 region: CASSPLTGGNQPQHF. As DNA, the CDR3 is TGTGCCAGCAGTCCCCTGACGGGAGGCAATCAGCCCCAGCATTTT.

This clonotype was seen many times. The chain is built from TRBV24-1 and TRBJ1-2, with 7 positions matching TRBD1. Germline lookup yields CDR1 KGHDR and CDR2 SFDVKD. The ends lost 9 bases at V and 6 bases at J; junction bases unmatched: 6. CDR3 length: 12 amino acids. In DNA, the CDR3 is TGTGCCACCGGAGACAGGGTGGATGGCTACACCTTC. This codes for CATGDRVDGYTF.

This clonotype was found many times. The chain has TRBV4-2 and TRBJ2-7, with D maybe TRBD1 (5 bases). In germline, CDR1 is LGHNA, CDR2 YNFKEQ. V was trimmed by 0 bases and J by 3 bases, leaving 9 bases between them. The CDR3 sequence is 14 residues long. The CDR3, as DNA: TGTGCCAGCAGCCAAGAGGGGCTTCTCTACGAGCAGTACTTC. This translates into CASSQEGLLYEQYF.

On this clonotype: A much larger clone differs from this one at a single base, so this may be a read error. The rearrangement uses TRBV7-3 and TRBJ1-2; weak D call: TRBD1 (5 bases). Trimming shortened V by 5 bases and J by 4 bases, and 35 bases separated the two germline ends. The CDR3 loop spans 21 amino acids. The V gene's germline CDR1 is SGHTA and CDR2 FQGTGA. The CDR3 protein is CASSQGLTLIAHQQVPYGYTF. CDR3 nucleotide sequence: TGTGCCAGCAGCCAAGGTCTCACCCTCATAGCCCATCAACAGGTACCCTATGGCTACACCTTC.

The rearrangement uses TRBV29-1 and TRBJ2-2; 12 nucleotides match TRBD2. Germline trimming cut 3 bases from V and 7 bases from J; bases unmatched to any gene: 12. CDR3 length: 17 residues. Germline lookup yields CDR1 SQVTM and CDR2 ANQGSEA. CDR3 region: CSVDLTSGGTADGELFF. The CDR3 bases are TGCAGCGTTGATTTGACTAGCGGGGGAACGGCGGACGGGGAGCTGTTTTTT.

The chain couples TRBV15 to TRBJ1-2; TRBD1 agrees at 11 bases. In germline, CDR1 is LNHNV, CDR2 YYDKDF (reference sequence). CDR3 length equals 18 residues. With 0 bases clipped from V and 2 bases from J, the junction kept 8 bases outside the gene matches. This CDR3 reads CATSRDFAGTGGNYGYTF. CDR3 DNA sequence: TGTGCCACCAGCAGAGACTTCGCGGGGACAGGGGGGAACTATGGCTACACCTTC. Full variable domain (rest looked up from reference TRBV15 and TRBJ1-2): DAMVIQNPRYQVTQFGKPVTLSCSQTLNHNVMYWYQQKSSQAPKLLFHYYDKDFNNEADTPDNFQSRRPNTSFCFLDIRSPGLGDTAMYLCATSRDFAGTGGNYGYTFGSGTRLTVV.